What follows are 30 T cell receptor beta chains derived from one specimen sequenced in a study of T-cell memory formation after mild COVID-19. TCRdb re-called the 5' RACE reads with MiXCR, one entry per CDR3 protein. This repertoire shows under 250,000 distinct CDR3 sequences, 15% found once; its top ten account for around 2%. Material for sequencing was PBMCs or a T cell subset sorted from them (not recorded which). The receptors here all came from an adult woman who had mild COVID-19 (a few samples of this study predate the infection). Cell type and time point are not known.

V usage is TRBV6-2 or TRBV6-3 and J usage is TRBJ2-7; maybe TRBD2 (5 bases). V was cut by 2 bases and J by 7 bases, with 21 bases left in between. Per the germline V gene, CDR1 is MNHEY and CDR2 is SVGEGT. This CDR3 spans 16 amino acids. CDR3 nucleotides: TGTGCCAGCAGTTACCCACGTGGTAGCGATCCGGGTGAGCAGTACTTC. Translation gives CASSYPRGSDPGEQYF.

This clonotype was seen ten or more times. The chain joins TRBV7-3 to TRBJ2-2, with D possibly being TRBD1 or TRBD2 (8 bases each). V was pared by 0 bases and J by 4 bases, with 27 bases between. Germline CDR1 and CDR2: SGHTA and FQGTGA. The CDR3 has 21 amino acids. CDR3 bases: TGTGCCAGCAGCTTAACCCGACAGGGGACGGGGCTAGCGGGCGCCACCGGGGAGCTGTTTTTT. Its protein is CASSLTRQGTGLAGATGELFF.

This clonotype has a handful of counts. The chain uses TRBV4-1 and TRBJ1-2, with 9 bases lining up with TRBD1. The germline gives CDR1 MGHRA, CDR2 YSYEKL. The V gene end was trimmed by 1 base and the J gene end by 10 bases; junction bases not matched to a gene: 10. The CDR3 is 15 amino acids. The chain's CDR3 is CASSQGPGQGNHYTF. The CDR3 DNA sequence: TGCGCCAGCAGCCAAGGTCCTGGACAGGGGAATCACTACACCTTC.

This clonotype was counted only a few times. The chain has TRBV19 and TRBJ2-1, with D perhaps TRBD1 (6 bases). The CDR3 totals 14 residues. Germline values: CDR1 LNHDA, CDR2 SQIVND (reference sequence). Trimming pared 3 bases from V and 4 bases from J, leaving 10 bases between. The CDR3 protein is CASSIRGPYNEQFF. The CDR3 DNA reads TGTGCCAGTAGTATCAGGGGCCCTTACAATGAGCAGTTCTTC.

The table lists this clonotype with a few counts. CDR3 loop: CASSHGEGTEAFF. CDR3 sequence (DNA): TGTGCCAGCAGCCATGGTGAGGGTACTGAAGCTTTCTTT. The genes are TRBV3-1 and TRBJ1-1, with no clear D. CDR1 and CDR2 (germline): LGHDT, YNNKEL (reference sequence). V lost 3 bases and J 5 bases, leaving 10 bases between the germline ends. The CDR3 length is 13 residues. The full variable domain, completed using reference TRBV3-1 and TRBJ1-1, is DTAVSQTPKYLVTQMGNDKSIKCEQNLGHDTMYWYKQDSKKFLKIMFSYNNKELIINETVPNRFSPKSPDKAHLNLHINSLELGDSAVYFCASSHGEGTEAFFGQGTRLTVV.

This clonotype was picked up many times. This chain joins TRBV7-2 and TRBJ1-6; TRBD1 might be the D (6 bases). This CDR3 region has 18 residues. V lost 5 bases and J lost 2, with 19 bases in between. The germline gives CDR1 SGHTA, CDR2 FQGNSA. CDR3 nucleotide sequence: TGTGCCAGCAGCGATCGGCCAGGGGCAATGGCCTATAATTCACCCCTCCACTTT. It translates to CASSDRPGAMAYNSPLHF.

At least ten counts were recorded for this clonotype. The chain links TRBV5-1 to TRBJ2-1; D is ambiguous. V lost 1 base, J lost 3 bases, and 11 bases lay in between. This CDR3 is built from 15 residues. CDR1 is SGHRS and CDR2 is YFSETQ in the germline V gene. The CDR3, as DNA: TGCGCCAGCAGCTTGAATGTGGGCGACTACAATGAGCAGTTCTTC. Its protein is CASSLNVGDYNEQFF.

The rearrangement joins TRBV12-3 or TRBV12-4 to TRBJ2-1, with 11 bases matching TRBD2. The CDR3 consists of 19 residues. Losses at the gene ends were 7 bases for V and 8 bases for J; bases not matched to a gene: 22. The CDR3 loop reads CASTPPHFRSGRALDEQFF. The DNA of the CDR3 is TGTGCCAGCACCCCCCCCCATTTCCGTAGCGGGAGGGCCCTCGATGAGCAGTTCTTC.

This chain links TRBV7-3 with TRBJ2-3; maybe TRBD2 (5 bases). In germline, CDR1 is SGHTA, CDR2 FQGTGA. This CDR3 is 16 amino acids long. The V end lost 2 bases, the J end lost 0 bases, and 12 bases lay between the germline ends. CDR3 amino acids: CASSLDGRTSTDTQYF. The CDR3 DNA reads TGTGCCAGCAGCTTAGACGGGCGGACTAGCACAGATACGCAGTATTTT.

The V gene is TRBV7-6, the J gene TRBJ1-5; 9 bases map to TRBD1. The CDR3 has 18 amino acids. Looked up from germline, CDR1 is SGHVS and CDR2 is FNYEAQ. V shed 4 bases and J 1 base; nucleotides not matched to a gene: 11. The CDR3 spells CASSSPGTGMRSNQPQHF. The CDR3 coding sequence is TGTGCCAGCAGCTCCCCCGGGACAGGGATGAGGAGCAATCAGCCCCAGCATTTT.

The chain employs TRBV29-1 and TRBJ2-7; D is uncertain. CDR1 is SQVTM, CDR2 ANQGSEA, per germline. Trimming took 3 bases from V and 5 from J, leaving 8 bases between them. The CDR3 has 11 amino acids. This chain's CDR3 is CSVDDVNEQYF. CDR3 bases: TGCAGCGTTGACGATGTCAACGAGCAGTACTTC.

This clonotype was observed a handful of times. V gene TRBV9 combines with J gene TRBJ2-2; D is undetermined. The CDR3 extends over 15 amino acids. V shed 0 bases and J shed 4 bases, with 10 bases lying between them. Germline CDR1 is SGDLS and CDR2 is YYNGEE. CDR3 region: CASSVGGVATGELFF. Written as DNA, the CDR3 is TGTGCCAGCAGCGTAGGAGGAGTTGCCACCGGGGAGCTGTTTTTT.

V is TRBV28 and J is TRBJ2-7; weak D call: TRBD2 (5 bases). Germline V lookup: CDR1 MDHEN, CDR2 SYDVKM. The CDR3 is 14 amino acids. The V end lost 3 bases, the J end lost 2 bases, and 11 bases lay between the germline ends. DNA for the CDR3: TGTGCCAGCAGTTTCGAGCGGCCTCCCTACGAGCAGTACTTC. Its protein is CASSFERPPYEQYF.

The genes are TRBV3-1 and TRBJ1-5, with no clear D. Trimming removed 4 bases from V and 3 bases from J, with 10 bases in between. CDR3 length equals 14 residues. Germline CDR1 LGHDT, CDR2 YNNKEL (reference sequence). CDR3 sequence (DNA): TGTGCCAGCAGCCGGGCTGTTAACAATCAGCCCCAGCATTTT. It codes for CASSRAVNNQPQHF.

The CDR3 region is CSAGRGGASYNEQFF. The CDR3 coding sequence is TGCAGTGCTGGACGCGGGGGGGCCTCCTACAATGAGCAGTTCTTC. The chain uses TRBV20-1 and TRBJ2-1; TRBD2 aligns across 9 bases. V was pared by 5 bases and J by 0 bases, with 5 bases of the junction left unmatched. Germline V CDR1 and CDR2: DFQATT, SNEGSKA (reference sequence). This CDR3 has 15 amino acids.

This clonotype has more than one count but fewer than ten. This sequence joins TRBV24-1 and TRBJ2-2; 12 nucleotides agree with TRBD1. Germline V gene data show CDR1 as KGHDR and CDR2 as SFDVKD. The CDR3 length is 18 residues. Losses at the gene ends were 0 bases for V and 8 bases for J; bases not matched to a gene: 9. CDR3 amino acids: CATSDLQGTGGEGGELFF. The CDR3 nucleotides read TGTGCCACCAGTGATTTGCAGGGGACAGGGGGCGAAGGTGGGGAGCTGTTTTTT.

At least ten counts were recorded for this clonotype. The chain uses TRBV6-6 and TRBJ2-7; TRBD1 is a possible D gene (6 bases). V lost 7 bases and J lost 0, with 13 bases in between. Germline lookup yields CDR1 MNHNY and CDR2 SVGAGI (reference sequence). The length of the CDR3 is 14 residues. The CDR3, as DNA: TGTGCCAGCAAGACGACAGGTAGCTCCTACGAGCAGTACTTC. It codes for CASKTTGSSYEQYF.

This clonotype was detected only a few times. The rearrangement links TRBV20-1 to TRBJ2-1, with D uncertain. V lost 1 base, J lost 0 bases, and 7 bases lay in between. The CDR3 consists of 14 residues. Germline CDR1 is DFQATT and CDR2 is SNEGSKA (reference sequence). This CDR3 is CSARASSSYNEQFF. In nucleotides, the CDR3 is TGCAGTGCTAGAGCATCGAGCTCCTACAATGAGCAGTTCTTC.

In this sample, this clonotype turned up a few times. The V call is TRBV9, the J call TRBJ2-6, with D possibly TRBD2 on 6 matching bases. In germline, CDR1 is SGDLS, CDR2 YYNGEE. The V gene lost 3 bases and the J gene lost 1 base, with 20 bases spanning the gap. The CDR3 extends over 19 amino acids. The chain's CDR3 is CASSAGRIRVRSGANVLTF. For the CDR3, the DNA is TGTGCCAGCAGCGCAGGGAGGATAAGGGTACGATCTGGGGCCAACGTCCTGACTTTC.

This clonotype was counted a few times. V gene TRBV9 combines with J gene TRBJ2-1, with D possibly matching TRBD1 (6 bases). Per germline, CDR1 SGDLS and CDR2 YYNGEE. The CDR3 is 15 residues long. The V end was cut by 0 bases, the J end by 2 bases, with 9 bases between. The CDR3 sequence: CASSVGTVPYNEQFF. The DNA for the CDR3 is TGTGCCAGCAGCGTAGGGACAGTCCCCTACAATGAGCAGTTCTTC.

V is TRBV19 and J is TRBJ1-2; D remains unclear. The CDR3 has 14 residues. CDR1 and CDR2 from the germline V gene are LNHDA and SQIVND (reference sequence). The V gene lost 7 bases and the J gene lost 0 bases, with 12 bases spanning the gap. For the CDR3, the DNA is TGTGCCAGTACCCCGGCGGCAGCTAACTATGGCTACACCTTC. Protein sequence: CASTPAAANYGYTF.

Regarding this clonotype: Possible read error: a much larger clone is one base away. This chain connects TRBV27 to TRBJ2-3; D is undetermined. The V end lost 2 bases, the J end lost 1 base, and 7 bases lay between the germline ends. The CDR3 extends over 14 amino acids. Germline lookup yields CDR1 MNHEY and CDR2 SMNVEV (reference sequence). The chain's CDR3 is CASSLSMGTDTQYF. The CDR3 DNA follows: TGTGCCAGCAGTTTAAGTATGGGCACAGATACGCAGTATTTT.

This clonotype has ten or more counts. The rearrangement uses TRBV4-2 and TRBJ2-1, with 8 bases lining up with TRBD1. Germline V lookup: CDR1 LGHNA, CDR2 YNFKEQ. Trimming cost V 1 base and J 2 bases; bases outside gene matches: 4. The CDR3 sequence is 16 residues long. As DNA, the CDR3 is TGTGCCAGCAGCCAAGTCGCGGGACAGGCCTACAATGAGCAGTTCTTC. This sequence encodes CASSQVAGQAYNEQFF.

The table lists this clonotype with a few counts. This chain uses TRBV12-3 or TRBV12-4 with TRBJ2-2, with D possibly matching TRBD1 (6 bases). The CDR3 is 13 residues long. Trimming took off 6 bases at V and 8 bases at J, with 13 bases between the two ends. CDR3 nucleotides: TGTGCCAGCAGCCCAAAACAGGGAGGGGAGCTGTTTTTT. This encodes CASSPKQGGELFF.

This clonotype was observed a handful of times. J is TRBJ1-2 and V is TRBV29-1; TRBD1 matches at 9 bases. Trimming took 6 bases from V and 4 from J; bases not matched to a gene: 6. The CDR3 extends over 13 amino acids. The germline gives CDR1 SQVTM, CDR2 ANQGSEA. The CDR3 nucleotides read TGCAGCGTAGCCGGGACAGGGACCTATGGCTACACCTTC. Translating gives CSVAGTGTYGYTF.

This clonotype was counted ten times or more. V usage is TRBV7-8 and J usage is TRBJ1-4; 10 positions agree with TRBD1. The CDR3 consists of 15 residues. CDR1 is SGHVS, CDR2 FQNEAQ, per germline. The junction had 4 bases not matched to a gene; V was cut back by 1 base and J by 8 bases. The CDR3 is CASSLGGTGDEKLFF. In nucleotides, the CDR3 is TGTGCCAGCAGCTTAGGGGGGACAGGGGACGAAAAACTGTTTTTT.

This clonotype was seen a few times. The chain has TRBV24-1 and TRBJ2-1; TRBD1 agrees at 9 bases. The CDR3 has 17 residues. The junction had 9 bases not matched to a gene; V was cut back by 6 bases and J by 1 base. Germline CDR1 KGHDR, CDR2 SFDVKD. CDR3 sequence reads: CATSTRQQGASYNEQFF. The CDR3 DNA reads TGTGCCACCAGTACACGACAACAGGGGGCATCCTACAATGAGCAGTTCTTC.

This clonotype was counted only a few times. The chain carries TRBV7-9 and TRBJ1-4; a possible D gene is TRBD1 (6 bases). The CDR3 totals 15 residues. CDR1 and CDR2 (germline): SEHNR, FQNEAQ (reference sequence). The germline V and J ends were trimmed by 2 bases and 4 bases, with 11 bases remaining between them. The CDR3 here is CASSLNTGSNEKLFF. The CDR3 region has the DNA TGTGCCAGCAGCTTAAATACAGGGAGTAATGAAAAACTGTTTTTT.

This clonotype showed up many times. One end of the junction is discordant with germline, which a read error may explain. V gene TRBV29-1 combines with J gene TRBJ1-2; TRBD1 is a possible D gene (5 bases). This CDR3 is built from 11 residues. The germline V gene encodes CDR1 SQVTM and CDR2 ANQGSEA. CDR3 nucleotide sequence: TGCAGCGTTGGAGCCCTTCAGGGCCGGAGTTTC. Amino acids: CSVGALQGRSF.

This chain joins TRBV27 and TRBJ1-4; TRBD1 matches at 7 bases. Germline V gene data show CDR1 as MNHEY and CDR2 as SMNVEV (reference sequence). The V gene end was trimmed by 3 bases and the J gene end by 10 bases; junction bases not matched to a gene: 2. The CDR3 loop spans 12 amino acids. In DNA form, the CDR3 reads TGTGCCAGCAGTTTCAGGGGGGGAAAACTGTTTTTT. Encoded protein: CASSFRGGKLFF.